A selection of T cell receptor beta chains follows, all from one sample in a study of cytomegalovirus exposure and HLA in healthy donors. Data came from immunoSEQ multiplex PCR; TCRdb stores just in-frame clones and leaves some out. In the table there are about 220,000 clones, over 80% of which are singletons. Sequenced input: PBMCs. These receptors were obtained from a woman in her twenties or thirties in good health and CMV-seropositive. Each CDR3 is given with its conserved first and last residue. The D gene is left open where the match is weak. Rows give clone size only sometimes, using once, few, many, or a class for an expanded clone.

abundance	d_gene	v_gene	len	j_gene	CDR3aa	CDR3nt
NA	NA	TRBV11-3	13	TRBJ2-3	CASSLDPLRTQYF	TGTGCCAGCAGCTTAGATCCTCTGCGTACGCAGTATTTT
NA	TRBD1	TRBV27	14	TRBJ2-7	CASSRQGVTYEQYF	TGTGCCAGCAGTAGACAGGGGGTGACCTACGAGCAGTACTTC
few	NA	TRBV6-5	14	TRBJ1-4	CASSRKELSEKLFF	TGTGCCAGCAGTAGAAAAGAATTGAGTGAAAAACTGTTTTTT
NA	NA	TRBV4-1	14	TRBJ2-7	CASSLRRDTGEQYF	TGCGCCAGCAGCCTGCGCCGGGACACGGGGGAGCAGTACTTC
NA	NA	TRBV6-5	14	TRBJ1-3	CASSSVASGNTIYF	TGTGCCAGCAGTTCCGTGGCCTCTGGAAACACCATATATTTT
NA	NA	TRBV9	15	TRBJ2-1	CASSVDTGTYNEQFF	TGTGCCAGCAGCGTAGACACCGGGACTTACAATGAGCAGTTCTTC
NA	NA	TRBV5-1	15	TRBJ2-3	CASSVDGSSTDTQYF	TGCGCCAGCAGCGTAGACGGTTCTAGCACAGATACGCAGTATTTT
NA	NA	TRBV25-1	10	TRBJ1-1	CATMDTEAFF	TGTGCCACCATGGACACTGAAGCTTTCTTT
NA	NA	TRBV4-1	13	TRBJ1-1	CASRKRGATEAFF	TGCGCCAGCAGAAAGCGGGGGGCCACTGAAGCTTTCTTT
NA	NA	TRBV5-1	12	TRBJ2-1	CASRSADNEQFF	TGCGCCAGCAGGAGCGCCGACAATGAGCAGTTCTTC
NA	NA	TRBV11-1	15	TRBJ2-7	CASSPSGDHSYEQYF	TGTGCCAGCAGCCCCTCTGGGGACCACTCCTACGAGCAGTACTTC
NA	TRBD1	TRBV10-3	12	TRBJ2-3	CAIGTGTDTQYF	TGTGCCATCGGGACAGGCACAGATACGCAGTATTTT
NA	NA	TRBV29-1	11	TRBJ1-2	CSVKSNYGYTF	TGCAGCGTTAAGTCTAACTATGGCTACACCTTC
NA	NA	TRBV2	11	TRBJ1-1	CASEGSTEAFF	TGTGCCAGCGAGGGGAGCACTGAAGCTTTCTTT
few	NA	TRBV19	14	TRBJ2-2	CASSDPGVTGELFF	TGTGCCAGTAGTGATCCAGGGGTCACCGGGGAGCTGTTTTTT
NA	NA	TRBV27	15	TRBJ1-1	CASNLMRTASTEAFF	TGTGCCAGCAACCTTATGCGCACCGCGAGCACTGAAGCTTTCTTT
NA	TRBD2	TRBV13	20	TRBJ2-1	CASSGASTSGMLSRYNEQFF	TGTGCCAGCTCTGGTGCCTCGACTAGCGGGATGTTAAGTCGGTACAATGAGCAGTTCTTC
NA	NA	TRBV30	16	TRBJ2-7	CAWSVKPGTGSYEQYF	TGTGCCTGGAGTGTTAAGCCCGGGACCGGATCGTACGAGCAGTACTTC
NA	TRBD2	TRBV15	13	TRBJ2-1	CATRTSRRNEQFF	TGTGCCACTCGGACTAGCCGTCGCAATGAGCAGTTCTTC
once	TRBD2	TRBV10-1	16	TRBJ2-1	CASSGSGAGIYNEQFF	TGCGCCAGCAGTGGGTCCGGAGCGGGGATCTACAATGAGCAGTTCTTC
NA	TRBD2	TRBV5-4	18	TRBJ2-4	CASSLDFGGRAAKNIQYF	TGTGCCAGCAGCTTGGATTTTGGAGGGAGGGCGGCCAAAAACATTCAGTACTTC
NA	NA	TRBV18	14	TRBJ1-1	CASSIDRINTEAFF	TGTGCCAGCTCTATAGACAGGATAAACACTGAAGCTTTCTTT
NA	NA	TRBV5-1	13	TRBJ1-3	CASSLALGNTIYF	TGCGCCAGCAGCTTGGCTCTGGGAAACACCATATATTTT
NA	NA	TRBV11-2	18	TRBJ1-1	CASSSRRRDLRMNTEAFF	TGTGCCAGCAGCTCTAGACGACGGGACCTGCGCATGAACACTGAAGCTTTCTTT
NA	NA	TRBV9	11	TRBJ2-2	CASSVGRELFF	TGTGCCAGCAGCGTAGGTAGGGAGCTGTTTTTT
once	NA	TRBV5-1	13	TRBJ1-1	CASSFGTNTEAFF	TGCGCCAGCAGCTTTGGCACCAACACTGAAGCTTTCTTT
NA	TRBD2	TRBV5-1	18	TRBJ2-7	CASSLGRTSGKSSYEQYF	TGCGCCAGCAGCTTAGGACGGACTAGCGGGAAAAGCTCCTACGAGCAGTACTTC
NA	NA	TRBV6-5	13	TRBJ2-3	CASSYSGTDTQYF	TGTGCCAGCAGTTACTCGGGCACAGATACGCAGTATTTT
NA	TRBD2	TRBV6-1	18	TRBJ2-7	CASSARSGLAPNSYEQYF	TGTGCCAGCAGTGCCCGATCAGGACTAGCGCCAAACTCCTACGAGCAGTACTTC
NA	NA	TRBV30	14	TRBJ2-1	CAWRGDGRRGEQFF	TGTGCCTGGAGAGGGGACGGGAGACGAGGTGAGCAGTTCTTC